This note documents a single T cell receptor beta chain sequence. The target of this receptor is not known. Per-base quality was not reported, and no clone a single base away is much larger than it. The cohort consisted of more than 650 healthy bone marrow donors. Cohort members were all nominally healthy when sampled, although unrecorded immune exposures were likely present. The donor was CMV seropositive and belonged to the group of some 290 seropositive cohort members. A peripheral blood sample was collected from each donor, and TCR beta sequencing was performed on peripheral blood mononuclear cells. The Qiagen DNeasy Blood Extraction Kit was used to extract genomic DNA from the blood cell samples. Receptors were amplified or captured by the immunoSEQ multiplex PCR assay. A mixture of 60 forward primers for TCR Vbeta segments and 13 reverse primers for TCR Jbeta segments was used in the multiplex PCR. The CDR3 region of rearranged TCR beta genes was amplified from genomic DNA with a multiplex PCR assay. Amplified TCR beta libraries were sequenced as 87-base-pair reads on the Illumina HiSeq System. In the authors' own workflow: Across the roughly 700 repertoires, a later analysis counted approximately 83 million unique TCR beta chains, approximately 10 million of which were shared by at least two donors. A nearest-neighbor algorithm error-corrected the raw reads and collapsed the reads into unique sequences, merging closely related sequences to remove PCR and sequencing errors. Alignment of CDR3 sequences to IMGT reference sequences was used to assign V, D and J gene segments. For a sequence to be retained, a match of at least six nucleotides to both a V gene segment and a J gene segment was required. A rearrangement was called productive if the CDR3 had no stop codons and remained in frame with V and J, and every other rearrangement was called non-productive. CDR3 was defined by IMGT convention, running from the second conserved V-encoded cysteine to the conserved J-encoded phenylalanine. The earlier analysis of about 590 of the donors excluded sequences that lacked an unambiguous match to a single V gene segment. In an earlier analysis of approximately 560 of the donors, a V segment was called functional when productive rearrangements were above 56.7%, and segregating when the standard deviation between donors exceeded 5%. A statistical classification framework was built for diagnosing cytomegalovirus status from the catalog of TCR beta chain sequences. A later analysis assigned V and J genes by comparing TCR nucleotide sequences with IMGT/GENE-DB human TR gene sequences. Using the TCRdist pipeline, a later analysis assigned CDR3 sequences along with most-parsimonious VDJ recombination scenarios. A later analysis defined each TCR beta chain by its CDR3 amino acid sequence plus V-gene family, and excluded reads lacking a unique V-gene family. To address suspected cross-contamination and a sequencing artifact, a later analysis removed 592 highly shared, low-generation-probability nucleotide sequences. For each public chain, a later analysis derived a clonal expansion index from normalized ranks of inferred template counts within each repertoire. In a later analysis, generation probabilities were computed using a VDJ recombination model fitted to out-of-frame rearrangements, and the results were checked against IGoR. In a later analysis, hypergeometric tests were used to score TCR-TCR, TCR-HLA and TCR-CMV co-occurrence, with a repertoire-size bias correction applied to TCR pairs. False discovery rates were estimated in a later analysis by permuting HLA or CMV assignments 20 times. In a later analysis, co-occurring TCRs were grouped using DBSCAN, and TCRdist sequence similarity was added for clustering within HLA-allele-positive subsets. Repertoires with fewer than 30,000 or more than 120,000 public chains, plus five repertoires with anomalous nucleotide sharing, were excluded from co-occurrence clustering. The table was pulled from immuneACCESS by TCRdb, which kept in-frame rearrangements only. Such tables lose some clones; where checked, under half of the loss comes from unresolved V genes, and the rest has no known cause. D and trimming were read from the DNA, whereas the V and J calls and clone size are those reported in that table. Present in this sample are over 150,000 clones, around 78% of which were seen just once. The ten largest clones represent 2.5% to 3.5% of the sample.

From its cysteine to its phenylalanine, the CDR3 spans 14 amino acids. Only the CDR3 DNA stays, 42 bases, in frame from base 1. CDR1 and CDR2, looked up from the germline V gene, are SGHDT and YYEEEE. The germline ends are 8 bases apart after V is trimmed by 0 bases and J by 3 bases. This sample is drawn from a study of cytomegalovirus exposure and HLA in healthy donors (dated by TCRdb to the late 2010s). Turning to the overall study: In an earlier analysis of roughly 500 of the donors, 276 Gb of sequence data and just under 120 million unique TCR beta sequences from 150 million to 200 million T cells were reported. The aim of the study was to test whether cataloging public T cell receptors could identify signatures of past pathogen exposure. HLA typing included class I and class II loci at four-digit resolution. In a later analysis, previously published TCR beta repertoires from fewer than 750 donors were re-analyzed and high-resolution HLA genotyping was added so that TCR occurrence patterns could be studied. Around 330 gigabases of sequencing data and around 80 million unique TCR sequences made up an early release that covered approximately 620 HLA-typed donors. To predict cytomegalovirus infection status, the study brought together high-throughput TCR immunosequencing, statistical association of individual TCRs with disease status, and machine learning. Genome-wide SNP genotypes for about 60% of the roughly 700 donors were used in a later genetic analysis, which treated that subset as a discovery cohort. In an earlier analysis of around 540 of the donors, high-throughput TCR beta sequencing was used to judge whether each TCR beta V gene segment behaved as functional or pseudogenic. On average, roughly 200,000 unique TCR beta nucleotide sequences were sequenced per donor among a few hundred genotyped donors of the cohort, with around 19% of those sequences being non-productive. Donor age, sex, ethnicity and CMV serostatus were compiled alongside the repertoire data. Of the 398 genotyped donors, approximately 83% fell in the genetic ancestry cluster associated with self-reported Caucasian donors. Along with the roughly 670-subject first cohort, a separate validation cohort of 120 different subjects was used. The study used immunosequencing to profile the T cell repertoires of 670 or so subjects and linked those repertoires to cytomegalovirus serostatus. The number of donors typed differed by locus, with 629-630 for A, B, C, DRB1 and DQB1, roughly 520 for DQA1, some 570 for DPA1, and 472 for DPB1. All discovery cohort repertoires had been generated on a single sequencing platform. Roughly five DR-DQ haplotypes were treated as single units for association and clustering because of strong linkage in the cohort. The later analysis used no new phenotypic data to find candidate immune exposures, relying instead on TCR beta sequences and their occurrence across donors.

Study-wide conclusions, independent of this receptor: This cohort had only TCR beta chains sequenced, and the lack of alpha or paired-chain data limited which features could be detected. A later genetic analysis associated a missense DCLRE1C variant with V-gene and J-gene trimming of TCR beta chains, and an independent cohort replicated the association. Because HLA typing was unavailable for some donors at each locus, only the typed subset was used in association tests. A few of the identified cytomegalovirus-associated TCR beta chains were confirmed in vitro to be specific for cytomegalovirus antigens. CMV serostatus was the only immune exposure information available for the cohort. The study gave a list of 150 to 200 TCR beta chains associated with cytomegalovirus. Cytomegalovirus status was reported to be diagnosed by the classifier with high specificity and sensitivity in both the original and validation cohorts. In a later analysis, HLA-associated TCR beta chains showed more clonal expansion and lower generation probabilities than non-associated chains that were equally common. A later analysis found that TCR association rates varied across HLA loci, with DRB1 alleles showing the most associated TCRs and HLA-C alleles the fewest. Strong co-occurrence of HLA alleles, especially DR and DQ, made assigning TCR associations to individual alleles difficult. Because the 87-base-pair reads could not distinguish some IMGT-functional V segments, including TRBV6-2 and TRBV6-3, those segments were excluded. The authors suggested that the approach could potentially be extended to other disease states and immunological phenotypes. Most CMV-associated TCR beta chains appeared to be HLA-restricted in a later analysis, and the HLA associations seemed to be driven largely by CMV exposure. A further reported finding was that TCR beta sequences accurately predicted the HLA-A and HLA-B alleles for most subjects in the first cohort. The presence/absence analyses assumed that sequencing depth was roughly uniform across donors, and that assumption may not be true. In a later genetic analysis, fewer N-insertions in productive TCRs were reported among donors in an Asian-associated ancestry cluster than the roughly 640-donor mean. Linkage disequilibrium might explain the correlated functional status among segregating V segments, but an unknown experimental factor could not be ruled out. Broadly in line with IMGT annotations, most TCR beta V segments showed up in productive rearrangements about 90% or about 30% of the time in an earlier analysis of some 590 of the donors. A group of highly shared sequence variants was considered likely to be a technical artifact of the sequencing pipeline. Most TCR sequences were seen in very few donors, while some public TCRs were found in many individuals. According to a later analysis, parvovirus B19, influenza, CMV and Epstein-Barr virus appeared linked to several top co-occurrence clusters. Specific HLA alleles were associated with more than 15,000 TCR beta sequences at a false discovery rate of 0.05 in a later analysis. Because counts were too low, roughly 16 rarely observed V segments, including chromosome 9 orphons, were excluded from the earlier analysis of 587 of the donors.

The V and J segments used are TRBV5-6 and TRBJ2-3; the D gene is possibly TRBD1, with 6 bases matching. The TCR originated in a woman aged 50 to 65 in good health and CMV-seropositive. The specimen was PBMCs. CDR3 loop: CASSLEQGTDTQYF. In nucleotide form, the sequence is TGTGCCAGCAGCTTGGAACAGGGTACAGATACGCAGTATTTT.